This passage covers 28 T cell receptor beta chains from one sample sequenced in a study of regulatory T cells in long-lasting Graves disease. Sequencing libraries for TCR beta were prepared with iRepertoire HTBI primers and Arm-PCR of CDR3 regions. One entry per CDR3 protein, called by TCRdb with MiXCR from the multiplex PCR reads. The data contain 450,000 or so distinct CDR3 sequences, about a fifth of them singletons. This sample's time point: persistent/refractory GD, antithyroid drugs over 5 years with positive TRAb. PBMC-derived RNA was used for the TCR library. Sequenced here: peripheral blood mononuclear cells (PBMCs), sampled when the disease was refractory, from a patient treated with antithyroid drugs. These receptors came from a female donor with Graves disease.

This clonotype was seen more than once but under ten times. The rearrangement links TRBV10-3 to TRBJ2-7, with 11 bases matching TRBD2. This CDR3 contains 12 residues. Per germline, CDR1 ENHRY and CDR2 SYGVKD. The CDR3 DNA reads as TGTCTTCTAGCGGGAGGTCACTACGAGCAGTACTTC. Translating gives CLLAGGHYEQYF.

This clonotype was detected ten times or more. The J gene is TRBJ2-5, the V gene TRBV6-1; maybe TRBD2 (5 bases). CDR1 is MNHNS, CDR2 SASEGT, per germline. V lost 6 bases to trimming and J lost 2 bases, with 10 bases between them. CDR3 size: 13 residues. CDR3 in DNA: TGTGCCAGCAGCGGAGCGGAGCAAGAGACCCAGTACTTC. As protein: CASSGAEQETQYF.

About this clonotype: Being one base from a much bigger clone, this may be a read error. The rearrangement links TRBV7-2 to TRBJ2-2, with D maybe TRBD2 (5 bases). This CDR3 has 15 amino acids. Germline V gene sequence: CDR1 SGHTA, CDR2 FQGNSA. This CDR3 reads CASSLSGGNTGELLF. The CDR3 coding sequence is TGTGCCAGCAGCTTATCGGGCGGTAACACCGGGGAGCTGCTTTTT.

The table lists this clonotype with a count of one. The rearrangement uses TRBV19 and TRBJ2-4; TRBD1 is a possible D gene (5 bases). Germline CDR1 reads LNHDA; CDR2 reads SQIVND (reference sequence). The CDR3 covers 18 residues. Trimming pared 3 bases from V and 1 base from J, leaving 19 bases between. The CDR3 nucleotides read TGTGCCAGTAGTATTCGCAGGGAAGGGATTCTTGCCAAAAACATTCAGTACTTC. It yields the protein CASSIRREGILAKNIQYF.

J is TRBJ2-5 and V is TRBV5-1, with no clear D. This CDR3 has 14 amino acids. V lost 0 bases to trimming and J lost 3 bases, with 9 bases between them. Germline V gene sequence: CDR1 SGHRS, CDR2 YFSETQ. CDR3 bases: TGCGCCAGCAGCTTGGGACCGTTAAAAGAGACCCAGTACTTC. This sequence encodes CASSLGPLKETQYF. The whole variable domain, filled in from reference TRBV5-1 and TRBJ2-5, reads KAGVTQTPRYLIKTRGQQVTLSCSPISGHRSVSWYQQTPGQGLQFLFEYFSETQRNKGNFPGRFSGRQFSNSRSEMNVSTLELGDSALYLCASSLGPLKETQYFGPGTRLLVL.

Comments on this clonotype: Being one base from a much bigger clone, this may be a read error. The chain couples TRBV12-3 or TRBV12-4 to TRBJ1-1; unclear D gene. There are 14 residues in the CDR3. Trimming stripped 3 bases from V and 0 bases from J, with 8 bases between. The CDR3 coding sequence is TGTGCCAGCAGTTTTGAACGGATGAACACTGAAGCTTTCTTT. Translated, it gives CASSFERMNTEAFF.

This clonotype occurred many times. The V and J genes are TRBV3-1 and TRBJ1-2; D is undetermined. CDR1 is LGHDT and CDR2 is YNNKEL in the germline V gene (reference sequence). Trimming removed 0 bases from V and 3 bases from J, with 8 bases in between. The CDR3 is 14 residues long. As DNA, the CDR3 is TGTGCCAGCAGCCAAGATGGTTTTTACTATGGCTACACCTTC. It yields the protein CASSQDGFYYGYTF.

The sample holds many counts of this clonotype. The V gene is TRBV6-1, the J gene TRBJ1-2, with 7 bases fitting TRBD1. This CDR3 has 15 residues. Germline CDR1 reads MNHNS; CDR2 reads SASEGT. The V and J ends lost 5 bases and 0 bases, in that order; junction bases with no gene match: 6. The CDR3 loop reads CASSPPGQTNYGYTF. CDR3 DNA sequence: TGTGCCAGCAGTCCCCCGGGACAGACTAACTATGGCTACACCTTC.

This clonotype was recorded at least ten times. The chain has TRBV6-1 and TRBJ2-7, with D perhaps matching TRBD1 (5 bases). Germline V gives CDR1 MNHNS, CDR2 SASEGT. The CDR3 contains 15 residues. Trimming took off 4 bases at V and 2 bases at J, with 15 bases between the two ends. The CDR3 sequence: CASSVTQGGPYEQYF. DNA for the CDR3: TGTGCCAGCAGTGTTACGCAGGGTGGCCCCTACGAGCAGTACTTC.

CDR3 residues: CAIYEVGELFF. DNA of the CDR3: TGTGCCATCTATGAGGTGGGGGAGCTGTTTTTT. The rearrangement links TRBV11-2 to TRBJ2-2; D remains ambiguous. Germline CDR1 reads SGHAT; CDR2 reads FQNNGV. With 10 bases removed from V and 8 bases from J, the gap between germline ends came to 11 bases. The CDR3 spans 11 residues.

The V gene is TRBV6-1, the J gene TRBJ2-3; 8 bases align to TRBD2. This CDR3 region has 15 residues. The germline gives CDR1 MNHNS, CDR2 SASEGT. Germline trimming cut 7 bases from V and 0 bases from J; bases unmatched to any gene: 6. CDR3 in amino acids: CASTYSGTSTDTQYF. CDR3 bases: TGTGCCAGCACCTATAGCGGGACTAGCACAGATACGCAGTATTTT.

This clonotype appeared a few times. The chain joins TRBV6-1 to TRBJ1-2; 7 bases fit TRBD1. The V and J ends lost 1 base and 7 bases, in that order; junction bases with no gene match: 12. CDR3 size: 16 residues. The germline CDR1 and CDR2 sequences are MNHNS and SASEGT. CDR3 bases: TGTGCCAGCAGTGAAGATCCTGCAGGGGGATTGACTGGCTACACCTTC. Its protein product is CASSEDPAGGLTGYTF.

This clonotype came up a few times. The chain carries TRBV4-3 and TRBJ2-7, with TRBD2 identical over 9 bases. V lost 6 bases to trimming and J lost 6 bases; unmatched junction nucleotides: 6. Germline V gene data show CDR1 as LGHNA and CDR2 as YSLEER. This CDR3 has 13 residues. The CDR3 is CASSPVSGSEQYF. The CDR3 DNA is TGCGCCAGCAGTCCGGTTAGCGGGAGCGAGCAGTACTTC.

The chain uses TRBV6-5 and TRBJ2-5, with D possibly matching TRBD1 (6 bases). The germline V gene has CDR1 MNHEY and CDR2 SVGAGI. V lost 0 bases and J lost 5, with 19 bases in between. CDR3 length equals 17 residues. The CDR3 nucleotides read TGTGCCAGCAGTTACTCGCGGTTTCAGGGGCAGAGGGAGACCCAGTACTTC. This gives the protein CASSYSRFQGQRETQYF.

There are many counts of this clonotype. The chain recombines TRBV7-9 with TRBJ2-7, with 7 bases identical to TRBD1. Unmatched junction bases numbered 7, after V lost 5 bases and J lost 0 bases. Germline V CDR1 and CDR2: SEHNR, FQNEAQ (reference sequence). The CDR3 is made up of 15 amino acids. CDR3 DNA: TGTGCCAGCAGCCCCACGACAGGGAACTCCTACGAGCAGTACTTC. The encoded protein is CASSPTTGNSYEQYF.

This clonotype has just a few counts. At one of its ends the junction is not consistent with the germline gene, which may arise from a read error. The chain joins TRBV7-7 to TRBJ2-2; 14 nucleotides match TRBD2. CDR1 is SSHAT and CDR2 is FNYEAQ in the germline V gene (reference sequence). The CDR3 spans 18 residues. Here the CDR3 reads CASSTQPGLAGDDGELFF. CDR3 bases: TGTGCTAGCAGCACGCAGCCGGGACTAGCGGGAGACGACGGGGAGCTGTTTTTT. The entire variable domain, with the rest obtained from reference TRBV7-7 and TRBJ2-2, is as follows: GAGVSQSPRYKVTKRGQDVTLRCDPISSHATLYWYQQALGQGPEFLTYFNYEAQPDKSGLPSDRFSAERPEGSISTLTIQRTEQRDSAMYRCASSTQPGLAGDDGELFFGEGSRLTVL.

This clonotype has ten or more counts. The chain combines TRBV6-2 or TRBV6-3 with TRBJ1-6; D not resolved. Germline assignment: CDR1 MNHEY and CDR2 SVGEGT. The CDR3 is made up of 16 amino acids. The V and J ends lost 2 bases and 5 bases respectively, with 13 bases between them. CDR3 amino acids: CASSYGGEANNSPLHF. The CDR3 DNA reads TGTGCCAGCAGTTACGGCGGTGAGGCCAATAATTCACCCCTCCACTTT.

This chain connects TRBV10-1 to TRBJ2-3; D is perhaps TRBD1 or TRBD2 (5 bases each). Trimming removed 4 bases at V and 3 bases at J, with 14 bases between. The germline CDR1 and CDR2 sequences are WNHNN and SYGVQD (reference sequence). There are 15 residues in the CDR3. The CDR3 sequence: CASSGYLGETDTQYF. The DNA of the CDR3 is TGCGCCAGCAGTGGCTATCTGGGGGAGACAGATACGCAGTATTTT.

This chain links TRBV11-2 with TRBJ2-2; weak D call: TRBD1 (6 bases). The CDR3 has 14 residues. CDR1 and CDR2 from the germline V gene are SGHAT and FQNNGV. V lost 5 bases, J lost 6 bases, and 13 bases lay in between. As DNA, the CDR3 is TGTGCCAGCAGCCAAATTAGACAGGCCGGGGAGCTGTTTTTT. Translating it yields CASSQIRQAGELFF.

This chain connects TRBV6-1 to TRBJ1-5; no clear D. CDR3 length equals 17 residues. CDR1 and CDR2 from the germline V gene are MNHNS and SASEGT. V lost 1 base and J 0 bases, leaving 13 bases between the germline ends. CDR3 loop: CASSEVAPSYSNQPQHF. The CDR3 DNA follows: TGTGCCAGCAGTGAAGTCGCGCCCAGCTATAGCAATCAGCCCCAGCATTTT.

This clonotype was counted many times. This sequence joins TRBV12-3 or TRBV12-4 and TRBJ2-7; tentative D call: TRBD2 (6 bases). The CDR3 is 14 amino acids. Trimming took off 6 bases at V and 6 bases at J, with 18 bases between the two ends. The CDR3 reads CASSLSGPPFEQYF. CDR3 sequence (DNA): TGTGCCAGCAGCCTTAGCGGCCCACCGTTCGAGCAGTACTTC.

This clonotype was observed a few times. The gene calls are TRBV4-1 and TRBJ2-2; no firm D call. CDR3 size: 15 residues. Trimming left V 2 bases short and J 5 bases short, with 12 bases between. Germline values: CDR1 MGHRA, CDR2 YSYEKL. CDR3 nucleotides: TGCGCCAGCAGCCAACCCGCTAGAGCAACCGGGGAGCTGTTTTTT. It is translated as CASSQPARATGELFF.

This clonotype has at least ten counts. CDR3 sequence: CASSYGRKAFF. For the CDR3, the DNA is TGTGCCAGCAGTTATGGCAGAAAAGCTTTCTTT. The J gene is TRBJ1-1, the V gene TRBV12-3 or TRBV12-4; D is uncertain. The ends were cut back, 4 bases at V and 9 bases at J, with 9 bases in the middle. This CDR3 comprises 11 residues.

This clonotype has a count of ten or more. The chain carries TRBV24-1 and TRBJ2-5; D gene ambiguous. Germline V CDR1 and CDR2: KGHDR, SFDVKD. The CDR3 is made up of 11 amino acids. V was clipped by 2 bases and J by 8 bases, with 5 bases between them. CDR3 in DNA: TGTGCCACCAGTGATTACGCAACCCAGTACTTC. Encoded protein: CATSDYATQYF.

The chain recombines TRBV4-3 with TRBJ2-7; D possibly corresponds to TRBD1 (6 bases). Germline CDR1 LGHNA, CDR2 YSLEER. V shed 2 bases and J shed 0 bases, with 14 bases lying between them. CDR3 length: 16 amino acids. CDR3 in amino acids: CASSQMTGLHSYEQYF. The CDR3 DNA reads as TGCGCCAGCAGCCAAATGACAGGTCTACACTCCTACGAGCAGTACTTC.

This clonotype was counted at least ten times. The chain couples TRBV11-2 to TRBJ2-5, with no clear D. Germline V lookup: CDR1 SGHAT, CDR2 FQNNGV. Trimming pared 7 bases from V and 2 bases from J, leaving 14 bases between. The CDR3 totals 14 residues. Here the CDR3 reads CASITSGGQETQYF. Here the CDR3 DNA reads TGTGCCAGCATAACCTCAGGCGGTCAAGAGACCCAGTACTTC.

The sample holds a few counts of this clonotype. The rearrangement links TRBV14 to TRBJ2-5; no definite D call. From germline, CDR1 is SGHDN and CDR2 FVKESK. Trimming took 1 base from V and 10 from J, leaving 25 bases between them. CDR3 size: 17 residues. The CDR3 loop reads CASSQGNAGTIQRLQYF. CDR3 nucleotide sequence: TGTGCCAGCAGCCAAGGGAACGCAGGAACTATACAGAGACTCCAGTACTTC.

This clonotype has ten or more counts. Compared with germline, one end of the junction differs, possibly owing to a read error. The chain combines TRBV7-2 with TRBJ2-5, with 8 bases identical to TRBD2. CDR1 and CDR2 (germline): SGHTA, FQGNSA. The CDR3 runs 12 residues. CDR3 coding DNA: TGTGCCAGCAGCCCCTTACGGCGGGAGGTTCACTTC. Its translation is CASSPLRREVHF.